This T cell receptor beta chain emerged from a study of response to subunit inactivated influenza vaccine listed by TCRdb under 2018. A note on the overall study: The study used deep quantitative T cell receptor repertoire profiling to track responses to a trivalent subunit inactivated influenza vaccine.

The research as a whole found: The authors suggested that each seasonal influenza vaccination may recruit only a limited number of new T cells.

To note about this clonotype: Its antigen remains undetermined. No base-level quality is on record; no much larger clone is a single base apart.

From the germline V gene, CDR1 is SGHTA and CDR2 is FQGNSA. V and J are truncated by 4 bases and 7 bases respectively, leaving an intervening sequence of 10 bases. Its CDR3 holds 12 amino acids, cysteine through phenylalanine. CDR3 DNA only is kept here, 36 bases in frame from base 1. To prepare the library, RT-PCR was applied. Sequenced using an Illumina HiSeq 2500. Using fastp trimming at Q25 and MiXCR clonotype assembly, TCRdb reanalyzed the public sequencing data and kept in-frame beta chains. Every distinct CDR3 protein forms one entry, paired with its most common genes and DNA. The sample table holds around 520,000 distinct CDR3 sequences, of which approximately 10% were seen once. Roughly 10% of the sample goes to the ten largest clones.

This clonotype was sampled from a man aged 45-65 years who received an inactivated influenza vaccine. Donor details come from another sample of the same person, matched by shared clones. Specimen: PBMCs from blood, collected on the day of vaccination. The chain links TRBV7-2 with TRBJ2-5, with the D gene too uncertain to name. The DNA sequence follows: TGTGCCAGCAGCTATAGGGAAGGGACCCAGTACTTC. Its amino acids are CASSYREGTQYF.